A single sample gave rise to the 32 T cell receptor beta chains below, sequenced in a study of blood T cells in healthy people across ages (dated by TCRdb to between 2015 and 2017). Library generation was performed with 5' RACE. The sequencing machine was an Illumina HiSeq 2500. The second PCR ran for roughly 7 to 12 cycles and used a J-beta primer mix along with a sample-barcoded 5' primer. TCRdb itself trimmed the public reads at Q25 with fastp, ran MiXCR and retained productive beta chains. Rows are combined by CDR3 protein, so each entry shows the most common genes and DNA. Across this sample there are roughly 1.5 million distinct CDR3 sequences, with approximately 42% seen only once. More than 4% of the sample is taken by the ten largest. Sequenced input: blood. These receptors came from a woman between 18 and 29 years old in good health.

The chain employs TRBV6-5 and TRBJ2-7; 7 bases agree with TRBD2. Germline CDR1 reads MNHEY; CDR2 reads SVGAGI. CDR3 length equals 15 residues. The ends lost 0 bases at V and 3 bases at J; junction bases unmatched: 5. CDR3 amino acids: CASSYSGREGYEQYF. In DNA, the CDR3 is TGTGCCAGCAGTTACTCGGGCAGGGAGGGCTACGAGCAGTACTTC.

This clonotype was recorded a few times. The chain is built from TRBV28 and TRBJ2-3; no clear D. CDR3 length equals 15 residues. Germline V gene sequence: CDR1 MDHEN, CDR2 SYDVKM. V was clipped by 3 bases and J by 1 base, with 11 bases between them. CDR3 region: CASSFWRRRTDTQYF. DNA for the CDR3: TGTGCCAGCAGTTTCTGGCGGCGCCGCACAGATACGCAGTATTTT.

This clonotype occurred once. The gene calls are TRBV20-1 and TRBJ2-1, with 7 bases that match TRBD1. From germline, CDR1 is DFQATT and CDR2 SNEGSKA (reference sequence). V shed 7 bases and J 8 bases; nucleotides not matched to a gene: 5. This CDR3 contains 11 residues. CDR3 DNA sequence: TGCAGTGGACAGGGTCGGCATGAGCAGTTCTTC. Translation gives CSGQGRHEQFF.

This clonotype was counted only a few times. The V and J genes are TRBV27 and TRBJ2-1, with 13 positions matching TRBD2. The CDR3 covers 14 residues. Trimming removed 7 bases from V and 5 bases from J; junction bases left unmatched: 2. CDR1 is MNHEY, CDR2 SMNVEV, per germline (reference sequence). The CDR3 sequence is CASTGLAGHNEQFF. The CDR3 DNA reads as TGTGCCAGCACGGGACTAGCGGGACACAATGAGCAGTTCTTC.

The chain links TRBV13 to TRBJ1-5; D perhaps matches TRBD1 (5 bases). Germline assignment: CDR1 PRHDT and CDR2 FYEKMQ (reference sequence). The CDR3 has 13 amino acids. The ends were cut back, 0 bases at V and 11 bases at J, with 11 bases in the middle. CDR3: CASSLGQLGAQHF. In DNA form, the CDR3 reads TGTGCCAGCAGCTTAGGACAGTTGGGGGCCCAGCATTTT.

J is TRBJ1-5 and V is TRBV10-3; perhaps TRBD1 as D (5 bases). The CDR3 is 14 amino acids. The germline gives CDR1 ENHRY, CDR2 SYGVKD. With 2 bases removed from V and 7 bases from J, the gap between germline ends came to 12 bases. Written as DNA, the CDR3 is TGTGCCATCAGTGAGCGGGGGAGCGGGCAGCCCCAGCATTTT. Translated: CAISERGSGQPQHF.

V and J are TRBV15 and TRBJ1-4; D gene uncertain. The CDR3 is made up of 17 amino acids. Germline V gene data show CDR1 as LNHNV and CDR2 as YYDKDF (reference sequence). The V and J ends lost 1 base and 5 bases respectively, with 17 bases between them. CDR3 nucleotides: TGTGCCACCAGCAGAGCCCGTACTCTAGGATTAAATGAAAAACTGTTTTTT. The encoded protein is CATSRARTLGLNEKLFF.

This clonotype appeared a few times. This chain uses TRBV9 with TRBJ1-2; 8 bases align to TRBD1. Losses at the gene ends were 4 bases for V and 7 bases for J; bases not matched to a gene: 15. Germline V gene lookup returns CDR1 SGDLS and CDR2 YYNGEE. The CDR3 contains 16 residues. CDR3 in DNA: TGTGCCAGCAGCCCTCCCACCCAGACCAGGGGGCCTGGCTACACCTTC. It specifies CASSPPTQTRGPGYTF.

The chain couples TRBV4-2 to TRBJ1-1; tentatively, D is TRBD1 (5 bases). Per germline, CDR1 LGHNA and CDR2 YNFKEQ. CDR3 size: 12 residues. V lost 0 bases and J lost 9, with 8 bases in between. In nucleotides, the CDR3 is TGTGCCAGCAGCCAAGACCAGGGTAAAGCTTTCTTT. Protein: CASSQDQGKAFF.

This sequence joins TRBV6-6 and TRBJ2-5; TRBD2 matches 12 bases. In germline, CDR1 is MNHNY, CDR2 SVGAGI (reference sequence). This CDR3 has 14 amino acids. Losses at the gene ends were 9 bases for V and 11 bases for J; bases not matched to a gene: 13. The CDR3 nucleotides are TGTGCCAGTGTGCGGACTAGCGGGACCTACGGGCAGTACTTC. This gives the protein CASVRTSGTYGQYF.

The chain carries TRBV24-1 and TRBJ2-1; 7 nucleotides match TRBD1. In germline, CDR1 is KGHDR, CDR2 SFDVKD. CDR3 length equals 17 residues. Trimming took 1 base from V and 6 from J; bases not matched to a gene: 11. CDR3 sequence (DNA): TGTGCCACCAGTGATTTAGGAAAGGGGGCTGACGGCAATGAGCAGTTCTTC. It codes for CATSDLGKGADGNEQFF.

This clonotype was detected a few times. The chain recombines TRBV4-3 with TRBJ1-5; no firm D call. Germline lookup yields CDR1 LGHNA and CDR2 YSLEER. With 0 bases removed from V and 6 bases from J, the gap between germline ends came to 9 bases. CDR3 size: 14 residues. CDR3 coding DNA: TGCGCCAGCAGCCAAGATCTTGGTACTCAGCCCCAGCATTTT. Translation: CASSQDLGTQPQHF.

This rearrangement joins TRBV30 to TRBJ2-3, with 13 bases identical to TRBD2. CDR3 length: 16 residues. V was clipped by 3 bases and J by 3 bases; unmatched bases: 6. Germline V CDR1 and CDR2: GTSNPN, SVGIG (reference sequence). The CDR3 nucleotides are TGTGCCTGGAGCGGGACTAGCGGGGACCGGACAGATACGCAGTATTTT. Residues: CAWSGTSGDRTDTQYF.

This clonotype was recorded a few times. The CDR3 spells CASSLRGYGNEKLFF. Here the CDR3 DNA reads TGTGCCAGCAGCCTAAGAGGGTACGGCAATGAAAAACTGTTTTTT. This chain joins TRBV3-1 and TRBJ1-4, with unresolved D. The CDR3 covers 15 residues. Germline assignment: CDR1 LGHDT and CDR2 YNNKEL (reference sequence). The V end lost 4 bases, the J end lost 5 bases, and 14 bases lay between the germline ends.

The chain employs TRBV6-1 and TRBJ2-3; TRBD1 or TRBD2 may be the D gene (7 bases each). This CDR3 spans 13 amino acids. The germline V and J ends were trimmed by 10 bases and 5 bases, with 16 bases remaining between them. Germline lookup yields CDR1 MNHNS and CDR2 SASEGT. The CDR3 bases are TGTGCCACACAGGGGAGGGAAGTAGATACGCAGTATTTT. Its translation: CATQGREVDTQYF.

This clonotype showed up just a few times. This chain uses TRBV5-1 with TRBJ1-2, with TRBD1 matching over 9 bases. This CDR3 region has 14 residues. Trimming at V came to 4 bases and at J to 4 bases, leaving 5 bases not matched to a gene. Germline CDR1 and CDR2: SGHRS and YFSETQ. CDR3: CASSIVQGAYGYTF. CDR3 in DNA: TGCGCCAGCAGCATCGTACAGGGGGCCTATGGCTACACCTTC.

This clonotype has a handful of counts. The chain is built from TRBV20-1 and TRBJ2-1; either TRBD1 or TRBD2 may fit D (5 bases each). CDR3 length equals 15 residues. Between the trimmed V and J ends, which lost 4 bases and 0 bases, there was a span of 13 bases. Germline CDR1 DFQATT, CDR2 SNEGSKA (reference sequence). The CDR3 reads CSAKPGRISYNEQFF. The CDR3, as DNA: TGCAGTGCTAAACCGGGACGGATCTCCTACAATGAGCAGTTCTTC.

The chain has TRBV2 and TRBJ1-6, with D hard to call. V gave up 5 bases and J gave up 5 bases, with 13 bases separating them. From germline, CDR1 is SNHLY and CDR2 FYNNEI. The CDR3 totals 15 residues. This CDR3 reads CASSIMRRDNSPLHF. As DNA, the CDR3 is TGTGCCAGCAGTATCATGCGGCGGGATAATTCACCCCTCCACTTT.

The V call is TRBV7-2, the J call TRBJ1-4; TRBD1 matches at 8 bases. The CDR3 length is 17 residues. With 0 bases clipped from V and 0 bases from J, the junction kept 3 bases outside the gene matches. Germline CDR1 is SGHTA and CDR2 is FQGNSA. DNA of the CDR3: TGTGCCAGCAGCTTAGCTTTCAGGGGGCCAACTAATGAAAAACTGTTTTTT. Encoded protein: CASSLAFRGPTNEKLFF.

This chain uses TRBV27 with TRBJ1-4, with a possible D match to TRBD1 (6 bases). With 6 bases removed from V and 7 bases from J, the gap between germline ends came to 18 bases. The CDR3 has 15 residues. Germline V gives CDR1 MNHEY, CDR2 SMNVEV (reference sequence). CDR3: CASSLEGGGSEKLFF. DNA of the CDR3: TGTGCCAGCAGCCTGGAGGGGGGGGGGTCTGAAAAACTGTTTTTT.

V is TRBV7-6 and J is TRBJ2-1; no clear D gene. The CDR3 has 15 residues. Trimming took 5 bases from V and 0 from J, leaving 11 bases between them. Looked up from germline, CDR1 is SGHVS and CDR2 is FNYEAQ. CDR3 DNA sequence: TGTGCCAGCAGCCCGATCCCAAGCTCCTACAATGAGCAGTTCTTC. Encoded protein: CASSPIPSSYNEQFF.

This sequence joins TRBV4-1 and TRBJ2-7, with TRBD2 matching over 9 bases. Germline CDR1 and CDR2: MGHRA and YSYEKL. The length of the CDR3 is 15 residues. The J segment lost 5 bases and the V segment lost 4 bases, leaving 9 bases of the junction unmatched. The CDR3 coding sequence is TGCGCCAGCAGCCCTGAGCGGGGGGCGTTGGACGAGCAGTACTTC. This sequence encodes CASSPERGALDEQYF.

The V call is TRBV6-5, the J call TRBJ2-3, with D tentatively TRBD1 or TRBD2 (5 bases each). The CDR3 loop spans 15 amino acids. The germline V gene has CDR1 MNHEY and CDR2 SVGAGI. The germline V and J ends were trimmed by 3 bases and 6 bases, with 16 bases remaining between them. The CDR3 region has the DNA TGTGCCAGCAGTTATATGGGACGGCAGAGGGATACGCAGTATTTT. This translates into CASSYMGRQRDTQYF.

V usage is TRBV7-9 and J usage is TRBJ1-4; 9 bases line up with TRBD1. V lost 5 bases and J lost 7; bases outside the gene matches: 8. This CDR3 contains 15 residues. Germline V lookup: CDR1 SEHNR, CDR2 FQNEAQ (reference sequence). The CDR3 region has the DNA TGTGCCAGCAGCGTACAGGGGGCGCTTGGTGAAAAACTGTTTTTT. Protein sequence: CASSVQGALGEKLFF.

The chain recombines TRBV6-5 with TRBJ2-1, with 8 bases that match TRBD2. After removal of 0 bases from V and 2 bases from J, the junction contained 3 bases not matched to a gene. There are 16 residues in the CDR3. Germline assignment: CDR1 MNHEY and CDR2 SVGAGI. The CDR3: CASSYSTSATYNEQFF. The CDR3 DNA reads as TGTGCCAGCAGTTACTCGACTAGCGCGACCTACAATGAGCAGTTCTTC.

The J gene is TRBJ1-2, the V gene TRBV5-1, with D unclear. V was clipped by 1 base and J by 0 bases, with 13 bases between them. Germline lookup yields CDR1 SGHRS and CDR2 YFSETQ. CDR3 size: 16 residues. This CDR3 is CASSLRSTNSNYGYTF. CDR3 coding DNA: TGCGCCAGCAGCTTGAGGAGCACGAATTCTAACTATGGCTACACCTTC.

For this clonotype: A read error is possible here, since a much larger clone lies one base away. The chain is built from TRBV7-9 and TRBJ2-1; D call uncertain. This CDR3 region has 14 residues. The germline CDR1 and CDR2 sequences are SEHNR and FQNEAQ (reference sequence). Trimming shortened V by 8 bases and J by 13 bases, and 24 bases separated the two germline ends. CDR3 nucleotides: TGTGCCAGCGAACGACTTGGCGCTGAAGAGACCCAGTTCTTC. Its protein is CASERLGAEETQFF.

This chain joins TRBV27 and TRBJ2-3; possibly TRBD2 for D (5 bases). Trimming cost V 5 bases and J 2 bases, with 11 bases left between them. Per the germline V gene, CDR1 is MNHEY and CDR2 is SMNVEV (reference sequence). This CDR3 region has 14 residues. The CDR3 DNA reads as TGTGCCAGCAGTCCCATAGCGTTCACAGATACGCAGTATTTT. Translating it yields CASSPIAFTDTQYF.

A few counts support this clonotype. CDR3: CSVETQGAQGYTF. As DNA, the CDR3 is TGCAGCGTTGAAACCCAGGGGGCGCAAGGCTACACCTTC. V usage is TRBV29-1 and J usage is TRBJ1-2; 8 nucleotides match TRBD1. The CDR3 length is 13 residues. V trimming: 2 bases; J trimming: 8 bases; junction bases outside the gene matches: 7. Germline CDR1 and CDR2: SQVTM and ANQGSEA. The full variable domain, in which reference TRBV29-1 and TRBJ1-2 provide the parts outside the CDR3, is SAVISQKPSRDICQRGTSLTIQCQVDSQVTMMFWYRQQPGQSLTLIATANQGSEATYESGFVIDKFPISRPNLTFSTLTVSNMSPEDSSIYLCSVETQGAQGYTFGSGTRLTVV.

The chain combines TRBV5-5 with TRBJ1-1; 8 bases line up with TRBD1. Germline V gene lookup returns CDR1 SGHKS and CDR2 YYEKEE (reference sequence). The V segment lost 5 bases and the J segment 6 bases; nucleotides outside the gene matches: 12. CDR3 length: 15 residues. CDR3 sequence (DNA): TGTGCCAGCAGTTTTCTGACAGGGGCCAAATCTGAAGCTTTCTTT. Protein sequence: CASSFLTGAKSEAFF.

This clonotype has a handful of counts. The V gene is TRBV6-2 or TRBV6-3, the J gene TRBJ2-3; D perhaps matches TRBD1 (6 bases). The CDR3 sequence is 13 residues long. The V end lost 4 bases, the J end lost 4 bases, and 9 bases lay between the germline ends. Germline loops: CDR1 MNHEY, CDR2 SVGEGT. CDR3 sequence reads: CASSWNRADTQYF. In DNA form, the CDR3 reads TGTGCCAGCAGTTGGAACAGGGCAGATACGCAGTATTTT.

In this sample, this clonotype turned up many times. The rearrangement uses TRBV2 and TRBJ2-3; TRBD2 matches at 12 bases. J gave up 4 bases and V 4 bases, and 6 bases lay outside the gene matches. Germline-derived CDR1 and CDR2 are SNHLY and FYNNEI. The CDR3 sequence is 16 residues long. The CDR3 sequence is CASSGGLAGRSDTQYF. The CDR3 nucleotides are TGTGCCAGCAGTGGCGGACTAGCGGGGAGGTCAGATACGCAGTATTTT.